A single sample gave rise to the 11 T cell receptor beta chains below, sequenced in a study of blood T cell repertoires in COVID-19. Sequencing used immunoSEQ multiplex PCR; TCRdb keeps in-frame clones, though not all of them. This table holds about 73,000 clones, roughly 80% found once. The sequenced sample was peripheral blood. The receptor set was obtained from a man aged 65-85 years with COVID-19, enrolled during active disease.

V usage is TRBV24-1 and J usage is TRBJ1-2; 8 nucleotides agree with TRBD1. Germline CDR1 and CDR2: KGHDR and SFDVKD. CDR3 size: 12 residues. The J segment lost 8 bases and the V segment lost 6 bases, leaving 4 bases of the junction unmatched. In DNA form, the CDR3 reads TGTGCCACCAGTCCAGGGGGCTTCGGCTACACCTTC. Its protein product is CATSPGGFGYTF.

The chain carries TRBV11-2 and TRBJ2-7, with D uncertain. The CDR3 length is 12 residues. Trimming stripped 0 bases from V and 6 bases from J, with 6 bases between. Germline V lookup: CDR1 SGHAT, CDR2 FQNNGV. CDR3: CASSLDRSEQYF. The CDR3 DNA follows: TGTGCCAGCAGCTTAGATCGTTCCGAGCAGTACTTC. Looking up the rest from reference TRBV11-2 and TRBJ2-7 gives the full variable domain: EAGVAQSPRYKIIEKRQSVAFWCNPISGHATLYWYQQILGQGPKLLIQFQNNGVVDDSQLPKDRFSAERLKGVDSTLKIQPAKLEDSAVYLCASSLDRSEQYFGPGTRLTVT.

V gene TRBV6-5 combines with J gene TRBJ1-1; tentatively, D is TRBD1 (6 bases). Germline-derived CDR1 and CDR2 are MNHEY and SVGAGI. This CDR3 region has 15 residues. The ends were cut back, 0 bases at V and 6 bases at J, with 14 bases in the middle. The CDR3 protein is CASSYSTGATAEAFF. The CDR3 nucleotides are TGTGCCAGCAGTTACTCGACAGGAGCAACGGCTGAAGCTTTCTTT.

The chain has TRBV2 and TRBJ1-1; the D gene is possibly TRBD1 (5 bases). There are 14 residues in the CDR3. Germline V gives CDR1 SNHLY, CDR2 FYNNEI. V lost 4 bases, J lost 1 base, and 10 bases lay in between. The CDR3 coding sequence is TGTGCCAGCAGTGGGACAACACCGAACACTGAAGCTTTCTTT. It translates to CASSGTTPNTEAFF.

CDR3 nucleotides: TGTGCCAGCAGTAAAGAGAGATCGGGGAGGAGATATAGCAATCAGCCCCAGCATTTT. Translated, it gives CASSKERSGRRYSNQPQHF. This chain uses TRBV6-1 with TRBJ1-5; D remains ambiguous. Trimming cost V 5 bases and J 0 bases, with 23 bases left between them. The CDR3 totals 19 residues. Per the germline V gene, CDR1 is MNHNS and CDR2 is SASEGT.

In this sample, this clone turned up a few times. This sequence joins TRBV11-1 and TRBJ2-5; D might be TRBD2 (5 bases). The CDR3 has 13 amino acids. Germline assignment: CDR1 SGHAT and CDR2 FQDESV (reference sequence). Trimming left V 5 bases short and J 1 base short, with 8 bases between. The CDR3 loop reads CASSIGIQETQYF. In nucleotides, the CDR3 is TGTGCCAGCAGCATCGGGATCCAAGAGACCCAGTACTTC.

The chain combines TRBV7-3 with TRBJ2-1; D gene uncertain. The V end was cut by 2 bases, the J end by 7 bases, with 9 bases between. Germline CDR1 reads SGHTA; CDR2 reads FQGTGA. This CDR3 is 13 amino acids long. CDR3: CASSLEARNEQFF. The CDR3 bases are TGTGCCAGCAGCTTAGAGGCCCGGAATGAGCAGTTCTTC.

Ten or more counts support this clone. The chain is built from TRBV6-6 and TRBJ2-1; 8 nucleotides match TRBD1. The CDR3 loop spans 15 amino acids. The germline V gene encodes CDR1 MNHNY and CDR2 SVGAGI (reference sequence). V lost 2 bases to trimming and J lost 9 bases; unmatched junction nucleotides: 9. CDR3 residues: CASSYTGTGEGEQFF. In DNA, the CDR3 is TGTGCCAGCAGTTACACCGGGACAGGTGAGGGTGAGCAGTTCTTC.

CDR3 amino acids: CASSGAGGGYTF. The CDR3 DNA reads TGTGCCAGCAGCGGAGCAGGGGGTGGCTACACCTTC. This rearrangement joins TRBV11-2 to TRBJ1-2; 7 nucleotides align to TRBD1. CDR3 length: 12 residues. Germline V lookup: CDR1 SGHAT, CDR2 FQNNGV. With 5 bases clipped from V and 7 bases from J, the junction kept 4 bases outside the gene matches.

Relative to its sample, this clone is large. This rearrangement joins TRBV20-1 to TRBJ1-1, with D hard to call. In germline, CDR1 is DFQATT, CDR2 SNEGSKA (reference sequence). Trimming removed 3 bases from V and 4 bases from J, with 12 bases in between. The CDR3 runs 13 residues. CDR3 nucleotide sequence: TGCAGTGCTAGTCTGGGAGTAGGCACTGAAGCTTTCTTT. Translation gives CSASLGVGTEAFF.

This rearrangement joins TRBV6-4 to TRBJ1-5, with TRBD1 matching 7 bases. Per germline, CDR1 MRHNA and CDR2 SNTAGT. After removal of 3 bases from V and 5 bases from J, the junction contained 13 bases not matched to a gene. The length of the CDR3 is 17 residues. The CDR3 protein is CASSERVGQGDDQPQHF. Written as DNA, the CDR3 is TGTGCCAGCAGTGAAAGGGTAGGGCAGGGGGATGATCAGCCCCAGCATTTT.